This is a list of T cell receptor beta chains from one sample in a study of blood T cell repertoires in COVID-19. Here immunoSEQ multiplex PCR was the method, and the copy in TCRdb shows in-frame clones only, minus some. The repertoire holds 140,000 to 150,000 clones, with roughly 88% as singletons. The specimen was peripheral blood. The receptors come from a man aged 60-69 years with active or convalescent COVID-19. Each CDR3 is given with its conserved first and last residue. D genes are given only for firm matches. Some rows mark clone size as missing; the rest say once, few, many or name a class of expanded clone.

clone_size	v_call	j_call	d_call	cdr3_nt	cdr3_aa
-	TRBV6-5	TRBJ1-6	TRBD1	TGTGCCAGCAGATTCCGGGACAGAGATAATTCACCCCTCCACTTT	CASRFRDRDNSPLHF
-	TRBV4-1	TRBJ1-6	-	TGCGCCAGCAGCCTTGGGGGGGAGCACTCACCCCTCCACTTT	CASSLGGEHSPLHF
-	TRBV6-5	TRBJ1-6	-	TGTGCCAGCAGTTACGGCCGCGGGCAGGGGAGTTCACCCCTCCACTTT	CASSYGRGQGSSPLHF
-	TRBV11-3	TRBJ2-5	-	TGTGCCAGGCCTAAGACCCAGTACTTC	CARPKTQYF
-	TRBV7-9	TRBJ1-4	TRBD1	TGTGCCAGCAGCTCAGGGGGACCTAATGAAAAACTGTTTTTT	CASSSGGPNEKLFF
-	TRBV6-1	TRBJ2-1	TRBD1	TGTGCCAGCAGGGAAGAGCCGCGGGACAGGGGGCGCAATGAGCAGTTCTTC	CASREEPRDRGRNEQFF
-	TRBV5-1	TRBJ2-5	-	TGCGCCAGCAGCAGCGCGGGGCAAGAGACCCAGTACTTC	CASSSAGQETQYF
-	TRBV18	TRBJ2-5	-	TGTGCCAGCTCACCAGGTAGCCAAGAGACCCAGTACTTC	CASSPGSQETQYF
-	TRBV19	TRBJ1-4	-	TGTGCCACCCGTTATGGGGGGGCTGGCGAAAAACTGTTTTTT	CATRYGGAGEKLFF
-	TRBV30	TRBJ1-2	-	TGTGCCTGGAGTTCCGATGGGGCTAGCTATGGCTACACCTTC	CAWSSDGASYGYTF
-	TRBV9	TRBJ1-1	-	TGTGCCAGCAGCGTTTCTGTGAACACTGAAGCTTTCTTT	CASSVSVNTEAFF
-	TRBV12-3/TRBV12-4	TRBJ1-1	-	TGTGCCAGCAGCCCTTTGAGCGACACTGAAGCTTTCTTT	CASSPLSDTEAFF
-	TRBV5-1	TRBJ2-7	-	TGCGCCAGCAGCTTGGCCCCCAGGTCCCCTACCTACGAGCAGTACTTC	CASSLAPRSPTYEQYF
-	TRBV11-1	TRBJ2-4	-	TGTGCCAGCAGCTTACAGGGAGCCAAAAACATTCAGTACTTC	CASSLQGAKNIQYF
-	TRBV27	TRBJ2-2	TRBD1	TGTGCCAGCAGTTTCTGGACAGGGTCGGGCGGGGAGCTGTTTTTT	CASSFWTGSGGELFF
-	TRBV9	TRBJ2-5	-	TGTGCCAGCAGCGTAGGCCTCGGGAACTACAGAGAGACCCAGTACTTC	CASSVGLGNYRETQYF
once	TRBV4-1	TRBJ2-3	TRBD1	TGCGCCAGCAGCCAATCCGGACAGGGGGCCACAGATACGCAGTATTTT	CASSQSGQGATDTQYF
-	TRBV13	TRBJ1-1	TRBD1	TGTGCCAGCAGTCCTCAGGGGGACACTGAAGCTTTCTTT	CASSPQGDTEAFF
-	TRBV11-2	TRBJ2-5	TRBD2	TGTGCCAGCAGCTGGGGCCTAGCGGGAGCAGAGACCCAGTACTTC	CASSWGLAGAETQYF
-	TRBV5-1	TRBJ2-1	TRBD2	TGCGCCAGCAGCTTGGGGGTAGCGGGAGTAGCTGAGCAGTTCTTC	CASSLGVAGVAEQFF
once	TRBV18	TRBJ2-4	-	TGTGCCAGCTCAAAAACGCAGGCCGGGGACATTCAGTACTTC	CASSKTQAGDIQYF
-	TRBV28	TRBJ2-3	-	TGTGCCAGCAGTCAGGGATCCACAGATACGCAGTATTTT	CASSQGSTDTQYF
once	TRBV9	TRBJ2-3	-	TGTGCCAGCAGCCCCGGACAGACCACAGATACGCAGTATTTT	CASSPGQTTDTQYF
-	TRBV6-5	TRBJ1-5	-	TGTGCCAGCAGTTACGCCGGGAACAGGGTAGGGCAGCCCCAGCATTTT	CASSYAGNRVGQPQHF
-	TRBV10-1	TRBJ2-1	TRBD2	TGCGCCAGCAGTAGGACTAGCGGCAATGAGCAGTTCTTC	CASSRTSGNEQFF
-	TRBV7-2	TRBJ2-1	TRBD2	TGTGCCAGCAGCCGCCGACTAGCGGATACCTACAATGAGCAGTTCTTC	CASSRRLADTYNEQFF
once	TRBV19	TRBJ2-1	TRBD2	TGTGCCAGTAGTATGGCTCATTCACTAGCGGGAGGGCAGAATGAGCAGTTCTTC	CASSMAHSLAGGQNEQFF
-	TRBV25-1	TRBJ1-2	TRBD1	TGTGCCAGCAGGGGACAGGGCGACTATGGCTACACCTTC	CASRGQGDYGYTF
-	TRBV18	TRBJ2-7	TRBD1	TGTGCCAGCTCACCACGACAGGGGAGAAGCGACGAGCAGTACTTC	CASSPRQGRSDEQYF
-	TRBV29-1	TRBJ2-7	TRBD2	TGCAGCGTTGAGCGGGGGTCAGGCTACGAGCAGTACTTC	CSVERGSGYEQYF
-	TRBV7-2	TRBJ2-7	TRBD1	TGTGCCAGCAGCTCGCGACAGGGAAAACAGTACTTC	CASSSRQGKQYF